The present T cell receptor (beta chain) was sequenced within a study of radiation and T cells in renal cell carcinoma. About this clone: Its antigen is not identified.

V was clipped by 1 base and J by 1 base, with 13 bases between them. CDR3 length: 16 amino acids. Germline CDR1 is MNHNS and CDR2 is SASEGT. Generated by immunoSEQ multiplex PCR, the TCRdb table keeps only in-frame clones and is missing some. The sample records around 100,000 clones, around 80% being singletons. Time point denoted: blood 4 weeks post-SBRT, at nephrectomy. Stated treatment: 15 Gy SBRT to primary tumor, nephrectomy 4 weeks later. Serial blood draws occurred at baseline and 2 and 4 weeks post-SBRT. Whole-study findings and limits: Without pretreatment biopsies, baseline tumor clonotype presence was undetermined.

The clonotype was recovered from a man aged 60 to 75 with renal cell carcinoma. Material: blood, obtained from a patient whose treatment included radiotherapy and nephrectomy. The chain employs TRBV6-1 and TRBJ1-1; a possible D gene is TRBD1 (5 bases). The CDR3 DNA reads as TGTGCCAGCAGTGAAGATCGTAGGAGGGGGAACACTGAAGCTTTCTTT. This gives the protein CASSEDRRRGNTEAFF.